This T cell receptor (beta chain) was identified during a study of blood T cell repertoires in COVID-19. Study in general: The analysed material was cDNA or gDNA that came from T cells, B-cell-depleted T cells, or PBMCs.

Clones were read by immunoSEQ multiplex PCR, and TCRdb kept only the in-frame ones, dropping some. The sample lists roughly 200,000 clones, around 85% occurring once. CDR1 SGDLS and CDR2 YYNGEE come from the germline V gene. V shed 3 bases, J shed 7 bases, and the junction held 5 bases outside the gene matches. The CDR3 sequence is 13 residues long. The sequenced material came from PBMCs or T cells enriched from blood (not recorded which). The source is a man in his forties who had recovered from COVID-19. This chain joins TRBV9 and TRBJ1-2, with 8 bases that match TRBD1. CDR3 sequence: CASSATGGSGYTF. DNA for the CDR3: TGTGCCAGCAGCGCAACAGGGGGTTCTGGCTACACCTTC.